This T cell receptor (beta chain) was recorded in a study of resident and recirculating memory T cells in vitiligo listed by TCRdb under 2018. Regarding the complete study: For TCR beta sequencing, each of a few stable vitiligo patients provided PBMCs and epidermis from shave biopsies taken at two lesional sites and two nonlesional sites. Without any cell sorting, samples were homogenized immediately before genomic DNA was extracted using the Qiagen DNeasy Blood & Tissue Kit. The goal of the human TCR beta sequencing was to check whether lesional vitiligo skin contained specific clones that differed from the clones found in nonlesional skin and blood.

On this clone: Its recognized antigen is unknown. No much larger clone is present one base from it, and per-base qualities are unavailable.

Points the paper makes about the study in general: Clonality was not the same from one vitiligo lesion to another, and no unique dominant TCR clone turned up. Future mechanistic studies are needed so that the relative contributions of the lesion-infiltrating T cell clones and of human Trm versus Tcm pools can be evaluated. TCR sequences were not found to be conserved across biopsy sites or patients, suggesting that different lesions are infiltrated by different T cell clones, a pattern described as private specificity. Overlap and correlation analysis found no significant repertoire overlap between any two biopsies, even biopsies from the same patient, apart from each lesion compared with itself.

The immunoSEQ hsTCRB kit was used to amplify TCR beta chains from genomic DNA. TCR beta libraries were sequenced on an Illumina MiSeq instrument by the immunoSEQ service. The published analysis was carried out like this. Repertoire data were analyzed with the immunoSEQ Analyzer. The table was pulled from immuneACCESS by TCRdb, which kept in-frame rearrangements only. Such tables lose some clones; where checked, under half of the loss comes from unresolved V genes, and the rest has no known cause. That table gives V, J and clone size, and the DNA gave D and trimming. Here the sample has 70,000 to 85,000 clones; 91% occur a single time. In total, the top ten clones hold less than 5.5% of the sample. From the germline V gene (reference sequence), CDR1 is LNHNV and CDR2 is YYDKDF. The CDR3 has 16 amino acids, counting the end cysteine and phenylalanine. This entry keeps only the CDR3 DNA: 48 bases, framed from base 1. Unmatched junction bases come to 4, with V trimmed by 0 bases and J by 1 base.

Vitiligo was considered stable when no change in lesions had been observed over the previous 6 months. Stable patients also had to lack confetti depigmentation, a clinical sign of active vitiligo. Patients who had been treated within the previous three months were excluded. PBMCs were isolated from heparinized blood by Ficoll density gradient centrifugation and were subsequently flash-frozen. The source material was blood. The chain couples TRBV15 to TRBJ2-3, with TRBD2 identical over 7 junction bases. This receptor was obtained from a male donor with vitiligo. The DNA is as follows: TGTGCCACCAGCAGAGAAGTGAGCGGGGGCACAGATACGCAGTATTTT. Translated, it reads CATSREVSGGTDTQYF.